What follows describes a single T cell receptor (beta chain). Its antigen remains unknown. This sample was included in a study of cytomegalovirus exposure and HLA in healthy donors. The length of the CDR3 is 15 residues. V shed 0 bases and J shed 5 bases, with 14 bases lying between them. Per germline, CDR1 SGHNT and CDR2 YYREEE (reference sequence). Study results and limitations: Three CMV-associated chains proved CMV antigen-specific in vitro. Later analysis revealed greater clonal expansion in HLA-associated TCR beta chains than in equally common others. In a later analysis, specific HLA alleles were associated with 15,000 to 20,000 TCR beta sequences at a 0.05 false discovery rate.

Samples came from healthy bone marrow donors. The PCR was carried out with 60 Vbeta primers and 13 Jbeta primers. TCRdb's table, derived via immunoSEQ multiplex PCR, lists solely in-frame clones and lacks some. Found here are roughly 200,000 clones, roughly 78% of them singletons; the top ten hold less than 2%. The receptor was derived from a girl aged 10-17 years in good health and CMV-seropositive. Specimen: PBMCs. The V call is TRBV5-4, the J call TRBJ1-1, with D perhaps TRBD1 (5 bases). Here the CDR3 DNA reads TGTGCCAGCAGCTTGGCCTCGGCAGGGTGGACTGAAGCTTTCTTT. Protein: CASSLASAGWTEAFF.